This T cell receptor (beta chain) was captured in a study of blood T cell repertoires in COVID-19 (dated by TCRdb to the early 2020s). With respect to the entire study: Samples from collaborators originated in the United States, Italy and Spain and spanned both the acute and convalescent phases of COVID-19. The material from the prospective study consisted of cDNA or gDNA derived from T cells, B-cell-depleted T cells, or PBMCs. The dataset comprised deeply sampled blood TCRbeta repertoires from subjects exposed to, actively infected with, or recovered from COVID-19. The samples were drawn from two sources: the first 160 participants of the ongoing ImmuneRACE study, and over 1,000 subjects contributed by 6 global collaborators. Nearly every sample came with metadata listing a de-identified subject ID, COVID-19 status, age in years and sex. HLA class I and class II types, where available, came from metadata supplied by the sample provider rather than from assay-based typing. The repertoires were released in a freely available public database intended as a resource for research on the immune response to SARS-CoV-2.

Broader findings and caveats from the paper: How much clinical and demographic metadata was included differed by source and by participant, and the metadata was provided uncurated.

From the cysteine through the phenylalanine, the CDR3 covers 14 amino acids. The kept DNA is CDR3 alone, 42 bases in frame from the first base. V gives up 0 bases and J gives up 3 bases, and the segment between their germline ends measures 9 bases. As encoded in the germline V gene, CDR1 is SGDLS while CDR2 is YYNGEE. Each collaborating institution followed its own protocols to collect whole blood in K2EDTA tubes. Collaborator samples were shipped for TCRbeta analysis as frozen whole blood, isolated PBMCs, or DNA extracted from either sample type. TCRbeta CDR3 regions were amplified from genomic DNA using the immunoSEQ Assay, a bias-controlled multiplex PCR. Regarding the original processing steps: Within the assay, amplification of reference gene primers was used to estimate how many nucleated cells each sample contained. To quantify the absolute abundance of each unique TCRbeta CDR3 rearrangement, sequence reads were collapsed and filtered. Productive Simpson clonality was computed per sample as the square root of Simpson's diversity index over productive rearrangements. TCRdb limited this immuneACCESS table to in-frame rearrangements with V and J called. A share of clones is missing; checked studies link under half to unresolved V genes, and the rest is unexplained. That table is the source of V, J and clone size, and D and trimming were worked out from the DNA. This sample comprises just over 650,000 clones, approximately 90% of them detected only once. Over 0.2% of the sample comes from the top ten.

As to this clone: Its recognized antigen is unknown. Per-base quality was not reported, and no clone a single base away is much larger than it.

The receptor's source is a woman under 30 with acute or convalescent COVID-19. The rearrangement joined TRBV9 to TRBJ1-2; a weak D assignment points to TRBD1 (5 bases agree). The sequenced sample consisted of peripheral blood. CDR3 region: CASSVDRGDYGYTF. The sequence in DNA is TGTGCCAGCAGCGTAGACCGGGGGGACTATGGCTACACCTTC.